This T cell receptor beta chain was captured in a study of cytomegalovirus exposure and HLA in healthy donors. V trimming: 6 bases; J trimming: 6 bases; junction bases outside the gene matches: 15. The CDR3 runs to 16 residues. Germline V gives CDR1 MNHEY, CDR2 SMNVEV (reference sequence). Some clones are missing from TCRdb's copy, which holds only in-frame ones; the method was immunoSEQ multiplex PCR. The table records about 160,000 clones, 84% of them present only once. This sequence originates from a man younger than 45 in good health and CMV-seropositive. The material sequenced was PBMCs. The gene calls are TRBV27 and TRBJ2-7; 9 positions agree with TRBD1. The CDR3 DNA follows: TGTGCCAGCAGCTCCACCCGGACAGGGGCGCTTGTCGAGCAGTACTTC. Translation: CASSSTRTGALVEQYF.